This is a list of T cell receptor beta chains from one sample in a study of blood T cell repertoires in COVID-19. The repertoire was sequenced with immunoSEQ multiplex PCR; TCRdb's copy has only in-frame clones and lacks some. The table has about 110,000 clones, 81% seen once. The sample comprised peripheral blood. These receptors all come from a woman aged 70-85 years with acute or convalescent COVID-19. The CDR3 runs from the conserved cysteine through the conserved F or W. Each record gives: D gene, J gene, V gene, clone size, CDR3 DNA, CDR3 protein. The D gene is left open where the match is weak. Rows give clone size only sometimes, using once, few, many, or a class for an expanded clone.

>TRBD1|TRBJ1-4|TRBV28|NA
TGTGCCAGCAGTACCTGGACAGGGGGCCCTGAAAAACTGTTTTTT
CASSTWTGGPEKLFF
>NA|TRBJ2-5|TRBV5-1|few
TGCGCCAGCAGCTATGGAGTTCAAGAGACCCAGTACTTC
CASSYGVQETQYF
>TRBD2|TRBJ2-1|TRBV10-3|NA
TGTGCCATCAGTGAGTCTGGCGGGAGGGCCTGGGGGAATGAGCAGTTCTTC
CAISESGGRAWGNEQFF
>TRBD2|TRBJ2-1|TRBV28|NA
TGTGCCAGCAGTCCACTCCTAGCGGGAGGCTACAATGAGCAGTTCTTC
CASSPLLAGGYNEQFF
>TRBD2|TRBJ2-1|TRBV5-1|NA
TGCGCCAGCAGCCCGGGGGGGACTAGCGGAATCAATGAGCAGTTCTTC
CASSPGGTSGINEQFF
>NA|TRBJ1-6|TRBV28|NA
TGTGCCAGCAGTACCGGAGGGTCGGGCGGTTCACCCCTCCACTTT
CASSTGGSGGSPLHF
>TRBD1|TRBJ1-6|TRBV19|NA
TGTGCCAGTAGTACCCGGGACAGGACATCAGCTTCACCCCTCCACTTT
CASSTRDRTSASPLHF
>TRBD2|TRBJ2-3|TRBV7-2|NA
TGTGCCAGCAGCTCCGCGTTGTCTAGCGGGAGGGCAGATACGCAGTATTTT
CASSSALSSGRADTQYF
>TRBD1|TRBJ2-2|TRBV19|NA
TGTGCCAGTAGGTCCTCCGGGACAGGGTTATCAATCGGGGAGCTGTTTTTT
CASRSSGTGLSIGELFF
>TRBD1|TRBJ1-4|TRBV2|NA
TGTGCCAGCAGTGGGCGCCCCACAGGGGGCCGGAATGAAAAACTGTTTTTT
CASSGRPTGGRNEKLFF
>TRBD1|TRBJ2-1|TRBV6-2/TRBV6-3|NA
TGTGCCAGCAGTTCCCCGGACAGGATTAAATTCTTC
CASSSPDRIKFF
>TRBD1|TRBJ1-2|TRBV18|NA
TGTGCCAGCTCTCCTGACAGGGAGTATGGCTACACCTTC
CASSPDREYGYTF
>NA|TRBJ1-1|TRBV7-8|NA
TGTGCCAGCCTGCCAACAGGTAACACTGAAGCTTTCTTT
CASLPTGNTEAFF
>TRBD1|TRBJ1-2|TRBV10-3|NA
TGTGCCATCAGTGAGCCCGGACAGGGCTATGGCTACACCTTC
CAISEPGQGYGYTF
>NA|TRBJ2-2|TRBV7-7|NA
TGTGCCAGCAGCTTGTGGCCAAGAGGAGCGAACACCGGGGAGCTGTTTTTT
CASSLWPRGANTGELFF
>TRBD2|TRBJ2-3|TRBV11-2|NA
TGTGCCAGCAGCTCCATAGCGGGGGGAAGCACAGATACGCAGTATTTT
CASSSIAGGSTDTQYF
>TRBD1|TRBJ2-3|TRBV5-1|NA
TGCGCCAGCAGCTTGGGAATCCAGGGGGCAACAGATACGCAGTATTTT
CASSLGIQGATDTQYF
>TRBD2|TRBJ2-7|TRBV4-3|NA
TGCGCCAGCAGCCCCGGGACTAGCGGCTCCTACGAGCAGTACTTC
CASSPGTSGSYEQYF
>NA|TRBJ1-4|TRBV14|NA
TGTGCCAGCAGCCAAGGGTACTCTGGGCCCGAAAAACTGTTTTTT
CASSQGYSGPEKLFF
>TRBD1|TRBJ2-5|TRBV12-5|NA
TGTGCTAGTGGCACAGGGGTCCAAGAGACCCAGTACTTC
CASGTGVQETQYF
>NA|TRBJ2-2|TRBV30|NA
TGTGCCTGGAGTCCCCGGACCGGGGAGCTGTTTTTT
CAWSPRTGELFF
>TRBD1|TRBJ2-3|TRBV5-1|NA
TGCGCCAGCAGCGCCGACAGGGGCACCGCAGATACGCAGTATTTT
CASSADRGTADTQYF
>TRBD2|TRBJ2-3|TRBV6-5|NA
TGTGCCAGCAGCCTAGCGGGGGGTCAGGGAGATACGCAGTATTTT
CASSLAGGQGDTQYF
>NA|TRBJ2-5|TRBV15|NA
TGTGCCACCAGCAGACTAGGTCTCGAGACCCAGTACTTC
CATSRLGLETQYF
>TRBD1|TRBJ2-5|TRBV7-2|NA
TGTGCCAGCAGCGTGTCGACCGGGACAGGGGCGGAGACCCAGTACTTC
CASSVSTGTGAETQYF
>NA|TRBJ1-3|TRBV5-6|NA
TGTGCCAGCAGCCGCCAGGGGTCTGGAAACACCATATATTTT
CASSRQGSGNTIYF
>NA|TRBJ1-2|TRBV4-1|few
TGCGCCAGCAGCCAAGAACCCACTCTCCAGAGGGCTCTCAACTATGGCTACACCTTC
CASSQEPTLQRALNYGYTF
>TRBD1|TRBJ2-1|TRBV5-1|NA
TGCGCCAGCAGCTTGGAGGGACAGAAGAACAATGAGCAGTTCTTC
CASSLEGQKNNEQFF
>NA|TRBJ2-3|TRBV14|NA
TGTGCCAGCAGCAAAAGAGGTCCCGGAGGGACAGATACGCAGTATTTT
CASSKRGPGGTDTQYF